This T cell receptor beta chain was identified in a study of T cells in Graves' hyperthyroidism and ophthalmopathy. Authors of the study amplified TCR beta CDR3 regions from RNA transcripts. HTBI primers drove first-round RT-PCR of the TCR CDR3. TCRdb passed the multiplex PCR reads through MiXCR, listing each CDR3 protein once. In the table there are about 480,000 distinct CDR3 sequences, roughly an eighth of which are singletons. Trimming cost V 1 base and J 2 bases; bases outside gene matches: 9. CDR3 length: 17 residues. This clonotype was counted at least ten times. The chain links TRBV12-3 or TRBV12-4 to TRBJ2-5, with 8 bases matching TRBD2. Sequenced input: blood. This clonotype originated in a young woman with Graves' hyperthyroidism. CDR3 DNA sequence: TGTGCCAGCAGTTTAGACACGGGAGGGGCCCCTCAAGAGACCCAGTACTTC. It translates to CASSLDTGGAPQETQYF.